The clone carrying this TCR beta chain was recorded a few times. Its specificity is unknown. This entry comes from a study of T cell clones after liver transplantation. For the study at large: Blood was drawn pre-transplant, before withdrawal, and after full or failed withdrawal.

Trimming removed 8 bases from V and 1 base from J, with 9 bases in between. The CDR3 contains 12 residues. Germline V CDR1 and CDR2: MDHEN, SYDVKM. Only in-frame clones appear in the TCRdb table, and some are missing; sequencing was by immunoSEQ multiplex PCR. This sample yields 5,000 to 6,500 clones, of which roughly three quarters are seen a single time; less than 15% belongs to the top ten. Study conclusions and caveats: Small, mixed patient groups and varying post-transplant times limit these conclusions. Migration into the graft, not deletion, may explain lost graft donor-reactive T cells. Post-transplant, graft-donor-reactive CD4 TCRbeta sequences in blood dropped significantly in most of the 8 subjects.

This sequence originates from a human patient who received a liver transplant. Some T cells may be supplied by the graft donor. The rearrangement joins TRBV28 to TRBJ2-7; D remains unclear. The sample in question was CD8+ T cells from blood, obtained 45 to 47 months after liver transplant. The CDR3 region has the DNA TGTGCCAGCTCCACAGCTTCCTACGAGCAGTACTTC. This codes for CASSTASYEQYF.